The 28 T cell receptor beta chains listed next were all sequenced from one sample in a study of Ad26.COV2.S vaccination and SARS-CoV-2 variants. Sequencing was performed with immunoSEQ multiplex PCR; in TCRdb, only in-frame clones are kept and a portion is missing. This sample has about 480,000 clones, with around nine tenths found just once. Treatment indicated: around 19 received Ad26.COV2.S at low or high dose, single or two shots; roughly five received placebo; per-sample allocation not given. The investigators took samples on day 63 after the first vaccine or placebo injection. Sequenced material: peripheral blood, taken in a trial of Ad26.COV2.S vaccine versus placebo. These receptors came from a person aged 18-60 years who received the Ad26.COV2.S COVID-19 vaccine or a placebo.

The chain recombines TRBV21-1 with TRBJ1-1. TRBV21-1 is a listed pseudogene. CDR3 length: 16 amino acids. The CDR3 sequence is CASSKKGTGPGDEAFF. In nucleotides, the CDR3 is TGTGCCAGCAGCAAAAAGGGAACGGGGCCGGGGGATGAAGCTTTCTTT.

This chain uses TRBV5-1 with TRBJ2-1; TRBD2 matches 15 bases. The junction had 5 bases not matched to a gene; V was cut back by 0 bases and J by 4 bases. CDR1 is SGHRS and CDR2 is YFSETQ in the germline V gene. The length of the CDR3 is 18 residues. The CDR3: CASSLAGTSGRRYNEQFF. The DNA of the CDR3 is TGCGCCAGCAGCTTGGCAGGGACTAGCGGGAGGAGATACAATGAGCAGTTCTTC.

The count of this clone is one. The chain carries TRBV5-6 and TRBJ1-1; no clear D. V was trimmed by 0 bases and J by 5 bases, leaving 11 bases between them. This CDR3 has 14 amino acids. The germline V gene has CDR1 SGHDT and CDR2 YYEEEE. The CDR3 sequence is CASSLGGSWTEAFF. DNA of the CDR3: TGTGCCAGCAGCTTGGGGGGATCGTGGACTGAAGCTTTCTTT. Full variable domain (rest looked up from reference TRBV5-6 and TRBJ1-1): DAGVTQSPTHLIKTRGQQVTLRCSPKSGHDTVSWYQQALGQGPQFIFQYYEEEERQRGNFPDRFSGHQFPNYSSELNVNALLLGDSALYLCASSLGGSWTEAFFGQGTRLTVV.

The chain uses TRBV11-2 and TRBJ2-7, with a possible D match to TRBD1 (5 bases). Germline lookup yields CDR1 SGHAT and CDR2 FQNNGV. The CDR3 spans 14 residues. V was trimmed by 2 bases and J by 5 bases, leaving 13 bases between them. The DNA for the CDR3 is TGTGCCAGCAGCTTACCAGGGTATCTCCACGAGCAGTACTTC. It is translated as CASSLPGYLHEQYF.

On this clone itself: One end of the junction does not line up with germline, which may come from a read error. In DNA, the CDR3 is TGTGCTAGCAGCTCCAGCGGGACTCCCCAAGAGACCCAGTACTTC. Translation: CASSSSGTPQETQYF. The V gene is TRBV7-7, the J gene TRBJ2-5, with 7 bases that match TRBD2. CDR3 length: 15 amino acids. CDR1 and CDR2 from the germline V gene are SSHAT and FNYEAQ (reference sequence).

V is TRBV6-6 and J is TRBJ2-1; D remains unclear. This CDR3 comprises 13 residues. CDR1 is MNHNY, CDR2 SVGAGI, per germline (reference sequence). V lost 5 bases to trimming and J lost 2 bases, with 7 bases between them. CDR3 sequence reads: CASSPQAYNEQFF. In DNA, the CDR3 is TGTGCCAGCAGTCCGCAGGCCTACAATGAGCAGTTCTTC.

The rearrangement uses TRBV2 and TRBJ1-6; 7 bases agree with TRBD1. Germline lookup yields CDR1 SNHLY and CDR2 FYNNEI. The CDR3 contains 17 residues. V lost 5 bases to trimming and J lost 10 bases; unmatched junction nucleotides: 17. This CDR3 is CASSRDRVSLWDSPLHF. The CDR3 bases are TGTGCCAGCAGTAGAGACAGGGTCTCGCTGTGGGACTCACCCCTCCACTTT.

The rearrangement uses TRBV2 and TRBJ2-5; D gene uncertain. The CDR3 is 14 residues long. Trimming removed 3 bases at V and 7 bases at J, with 15 bases between. Germline V CDR1 and CDR2: SNHLY, FYNNEI. This chain's CDR3 is CASSEAPGPVTQYF. Written as DNA, the CDR3 is TGTGCCAGCAGTGAGGCCCCCGGCCCTGTGACCCAGTACTTC. Variable domain in full (rest from reference TRBV2 and TRBJ2-5): EPEVTQTPSHQVTQMGQEVILRCVPISNHLYFYWYRQILGQKVEFLVSFYNNEISEKSEIFDDQFSVERPDGSNFTLKIRSTKLEDSAMYFCASSEAPGPVTQYFGPGTRLLVL.

The J gene is TRBJ1-2, the V gene TRBV5-1; no firm D call. The CDR3 has 13 residues. Germline CDR1 SGHRS, CDR2 YFSETQ. V lost 2 bases, J lost 8 bases, and 13 bases lay in between. The CDR3 sequence: CASSFAAEGGYTF. The CDR3 nucleotides read TGCGCCAGCAGCTTTGCAGCCGAGGGAGGCTACACCTTC.

The chain uses TRBV7-9 and TRBJ1-1; TRBD1 aligns across 7 bases. Germline V gives CDR1 SEHNR, CDR2 FQNEAQ (reference sequence). The V and J ends lost 1 base and 1 base, in that order; junction bases with no gene match: 6. The CDR3 loop spans 16 amino acids. CDR3: CASSLEGGSGNTEAFF. As DNA, the CDR3 is TGTGCCAGCAGCTTAGAAGGGGGCTCAGGGAACACTGAAGCTTTCTTT. Full variable domain (remainder filled in from reference TRBV7-9 and TRBJ1-1): DTGVSQNPRHKITKRGQNVTFRCDPISEHNRLYWYRQTLGQGPEFLTYFQNEAQLEKSRLLSDRFSAERPKGSFSTLEIQRTEQGDSAMYLCASSLEGGSGNTEAFFGQGTRLTVV.

V is TRBV7-2 and J is TRBJ2-1; 8 nucleotides line up with TRBD1. This CDR3 region has 15 residues. J was trimmed by 5 bases and V by 5 bases; bases with no gene match: 8. Germline V gene lookup returns CDR1 SGHTA and CDR2 FQGNSA. CDR3: CASSTNRDRHNEQFF. The CDR3 region has the DNA TGTGCCAGCAGCACGAACCGGGACAGGCACAATGAGCAGTTCTTC.

The V call is TRBV7-2, the J call TRBJ1-1; a possible D gene is TRBD1 (5 bases). The V and J ends lost 3 bases and 4 bases respectively, with 12 bases between them. Germline V CDR1 and CDR2: SGHTA, FQGNSA. The CDR3 has 14 amino acids. CDR3 sequence: CASSLKGLATEAFF. The CDR3 DNA reads as TGTGCCAGCAGCTTGAAGGGGTTGGCCACTGAAGCTTTCTTT.

This chain links TRBV11-3 with TRBJ2-2; 7 positions agree with TRBD2. The germline CDR1 and CDR2 sequences are SGHNT and YENEEA. The V segment lost 0 bases and the J segment 9 bases; nucleotides outside the gene matches: 13. The CDR3 has 17 amino acids. CDR3 nucleotide sequence: TGTGCCAGCAGCTTAGATCGGTGGGCTAGCGGTGACCGGGAGCTGTTTTTT. Translating it yields CASSLDRWASGDRELFF.

V and J are TRBV5-1 and TRBJ1-1; TRBD1 agrees at 8 bases. This CDR3 contains 14 residues. After removal of 4 bases from V and 1 base from J, the junction contained 3 bases not matched to a gene. CDR1 and CDR2 (germline): SGHRS, YFSETQ. The CDR3 region is CASSRGQANTEAFF. CDR3 DNA sequence: TGCGCCAGCAGCCGGGGACAGGCGAACACTGAAGCTTTCTTT.

The chain carries TRBV2 and TRBJ1-1; possible D gene TRBD1, 6 bases. The CDR3 has 14 residues. V dropped 7 bases and J dropped 0 bases, with 12 bases sitting between them. Per germline, CDR1 SNHLY and CDR2 FYNNEI. As DNA, the CDR3 is TGTGCCAGCATGGGTGGACAGCTGAACACTGAAGCTTTCTTT. It encodes CASMGGQLNTEAFF.

The rearrangement uses TRBV30 and TRBJ2-1, with unresolved D. Deletions cut 0 bases from V and 4 bases from J, with 13 bases between. The CDR3 contains 15 residues. The V gene's germline CDR1 is GTSNPN and CDR2 SVGIG (reference sequence). For the CDR3, the DNA is TGTGCCTGGAGTGTACCCCCAAGGTTGTACAATGAGCAGTTCTTC. Translating gives CAWSVPPRLYNEQFF.

CDR3 loop: CASSFGLAGRPNQPQHF. DNA of the CDR3: TGTGCCAGCAGTTTTGGTTTGGCGGGACGTCCAAATCAGCCCCAGCATTTT. This chain joins TRBV28 and TRBJ1-5; possible D gene TRBD1, 5 bases. This CDR3 is built from 17 residues. Trimming took off 3 bases at V and 4 bases at J, with 19 bases between the two ends. Germline lookup yields CDR1 MDHEN and CDR2 SYDVKM.

The table lists this clone with a count of one. The chain uses TRBV28 and TRBJ2-1; 10 bases agree with TRBD2. CDR3 length: 16 residues. Per germline, CDR1 MDHEN and CDR2 SYDVKM. The trim removed 5 bases at V and 4 bases at J, leaving 8 bases unmatched. The CDR3 sequence: CASSELAGGVYNEQFF. The CDR3 DNA reads TGTGCCAGCAGTGAATTAGCGGGGGGAGTTTACAATGAGCAGTTCTTC.

The chain links TRBV18 to TRBJ2-1; 8 bases are shared with TRBD2. V lost 3 bases, J lost 4 bases, and 5 bases stayed unmatched. The CDR3 covers 15 residues. The V gene's germline CDR1 is KGHSH and CDR2 LQKENI. CDR3 in amino acids: CASSPPSGGYNEQFF. DNA for the CDR3: TGTGCCAGCTCACCTCCCAGCGGGGGTTACAATGAGCAGTTCTTC.

The V and J genes are TRBV7-9 and TRBJ2-2, with D possibly matching TRBD2 (6 bases). The CDR3 loop spans 17 amino acids. Germline loops: CDR1 SEHNR, CDR2 FQNEAQ (reference sequence). V was clipped by 5 bases and J by 0 bases, with 16 bases between them. CDR3 loop: CASSRLGRDTNTGELFF. The CDR3 DNA follows: TGTGCCAGCAGCCGCCTGGGGCGGGATACGAACACCGGGGAGCTGTTTTTT.

The CDR3 region has the DNA TGTGCCAGCAGTTTTGCCGGGAGGGGCGCCTACAATGAGCAGTTCTTC. Amino acids: CASSFAGRGAYNEQFF. The gene calls are TRBV28 and TRBJ2-1, with 8 bases lining up with TRBD2. The length of the CDR3 is 16 residues. The J segment lost 2 bases and the V segment lost 3 bases, leaving 6 bases of the junction unmatched. Germline V CDR1 and CDR2: MDHEN, SYDVKM.

The V call is TRBV7-2, the J call TRBJ2-7, with 11 bases identical to TRBD2. J gave up 7 bases and V 0 bases, and 23 bases lay outside the gene matches. The CDR3 is 21 residues long. Germline V gene lookup returns CDR1 SGHTA and CDR2 FQGNSA. Written as DNA, the CDR3 is TGTGCCAGCAGCTTAGCGCGGTTCCTGGGGACTAGCGGCCCGACTATGGGGGAGCAGTACTTC. Amino acids: CASSLARFLGTSGPTMGEQYF.

This chain connects TRBV19 to TRBJ1-1; possibly TRBD1 for D (5 bases). The germline gives CDR1 LNHDA, CDR2 SQIVND (reference sequence). V was cut by 5 bases and J by 1 base, with 14 bases left in between. CDR3 length: 15 residues. CDR3 sequence (DNA): TGTGCCAGTAGTTCCGTGCCAGGGCAGAACACTGAAGCTTTCTTT. Its protein product is CASSSVPGQNTEAFF.

This chain links TRBV6-5 with TRBJ1-1, with 7 bases matching TRBD1. CDR1 is MNHEY, CDR2 SVGAGI, per germline. Trimming took 2 bases from V and 5 from J; bases not matched to a gene: 5. The CDR3 extends over 14 amino acids. CDR3 sequence (DNA): TGTGCCAGCAGTTACGGAAGGGGGCGAACTGAAGCTTTCTTT. Translation gives CASSYGRGRTEAFF.

In this sample, this clone turned up once. This chain connects TRBV7-4 to TRBJ2-1; 11 nucleotides line up with TRBD2. Germline V gene sequence: CDR1 SGHVT, CDR2 SQSDAQ. Losses at the gene ends were 5 bases for V and 2 bases for J; bases not matched to a gene: 5. This CDR3 region has 16 residues. CDR3 nucleotides: TGTGCCAGCAGCCCGACTAGCGGGAATACCTACAATGAGCAGTTCTTC. Encoded protein: CASSPTSGNTYNEQFF.

The V call is TRBV11-2, the J call TRBJ2-1; tentative D call: TRBD2 (6 bases). The V gene lost 4 bases and the J gene lost 2 bases, with 12 bases spanning the gap. The CDR3 is 15 residues long. Looked up from germline, CDR1 is SGHAT and CDR2 is FQNNGV. This CDR3 reads CASSSRVAAYNEQFF. Written as DNA, the CDR3 is TGTGCCAGCAGCTCGCGGGTAGCGGCCTACAATGAGCAGTTCTTC.

The V gene is TRBV7-2, the J gene TRBJ2-5; D might be TRBD2 (5 bases). Trimming took 3 bases from V and 5 from J, leaving 7 bases between them. This CDR3 has 12 amino acids. CDR1 is SGHTA, CDR2 FQGNSA, per germline. CDR3 nucleotides: TGTGCCAGCAGCTTTAGCGAGGAGACCCAGTACTTC. It yields the protein CASSFSEETQYF.

This clone was picked up one time. The chain is built from TRBV6-5 and TRBJ1-5; no clear D gene. CDR1 MNHEY and CDR2 SVGAGI come from the germline V gene. V was trimmed by 6 bases and J by 9 bases, leaving 12 bases between them. There are 12 residues in the CDR3. As DNA, the CDR3 is TGTGCCAGCAGCCAACCTCCGCGGCCCCAGCATTTT. It codes for CASSQPPRPQHF.